This TCR beta chain is from a study of beta chain features in type 1 diabetes. Background on the study: Analysis included about 110 million sorted cells drawn from all samples.

All of the isolated RNA was reverse transcribed, so expressed TCRB transcripts were sequenced. Profiling relied on immunoSEQ multiplex PCR, and the TCRdb table lists in-frame clones only, not all of them. The table shows hundreds of thousands of clones, with roughly a sixth occurring only once. V shed 3 bases and J shed 4 bases, with 12 bases lying between them. CDR3 length: 14 residues. Germline CDR1 is KGHSH and CDR2 is LQKENI. CD45RO/CCR7/CD25/CD127/CD95/CD27 separated CD4+ naive, central memory, regulatory and stem cell-like memory cells by sorting. V usage is TRBV18 and J usage is TRBJ2-5; D remains ambiguous. This sequence was found in a woman in her late teens or twenties in good health. The sequenced material came from naive CD4+ T cells from blood. As DNA, the CDR3 is TGTGCCAGCTCACCTACCGTCCGGACAGAGACCCAGTACTTC. Translating gives CASSPTVRTETQYF.